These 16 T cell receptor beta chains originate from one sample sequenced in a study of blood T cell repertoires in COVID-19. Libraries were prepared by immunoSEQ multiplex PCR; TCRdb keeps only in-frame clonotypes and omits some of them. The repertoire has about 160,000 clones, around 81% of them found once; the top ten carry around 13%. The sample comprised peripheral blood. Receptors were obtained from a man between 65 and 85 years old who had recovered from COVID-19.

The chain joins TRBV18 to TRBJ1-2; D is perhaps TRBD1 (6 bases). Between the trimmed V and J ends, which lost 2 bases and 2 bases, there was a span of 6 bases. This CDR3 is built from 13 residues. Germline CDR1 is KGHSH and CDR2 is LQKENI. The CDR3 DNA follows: TGTGCCAGCTCACCAACAGGGAACTATGGCTACACCTTC. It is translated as CASSPTGNYGYTF.

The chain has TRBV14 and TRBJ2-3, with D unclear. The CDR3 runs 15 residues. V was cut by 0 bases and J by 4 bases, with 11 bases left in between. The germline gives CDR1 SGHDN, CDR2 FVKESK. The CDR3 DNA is TGTGCCAGCAGCCAAGAATTATCCTGGCCAGATACGCAGTATTTT. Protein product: CASSQELSWPDTQYF.

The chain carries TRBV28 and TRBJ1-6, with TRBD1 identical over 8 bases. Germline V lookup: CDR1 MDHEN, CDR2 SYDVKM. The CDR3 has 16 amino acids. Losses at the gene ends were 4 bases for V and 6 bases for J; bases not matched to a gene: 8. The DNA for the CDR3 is TGTGCCAGCAGTTCTCCGGGACAGGTCATTAATTCACCCCTCCACTTT. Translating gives CASSSPGQVINSPLHF.

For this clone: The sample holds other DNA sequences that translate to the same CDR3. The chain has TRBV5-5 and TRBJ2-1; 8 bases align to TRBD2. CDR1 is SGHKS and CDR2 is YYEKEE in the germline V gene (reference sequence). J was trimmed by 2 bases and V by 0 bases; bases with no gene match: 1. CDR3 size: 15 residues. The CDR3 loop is CASSLGAGAYNEQFF. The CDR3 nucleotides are TGTGCCAGCAGCTTGGGAGCGGGAGCCTACAATGAGCAGTTCTTC.

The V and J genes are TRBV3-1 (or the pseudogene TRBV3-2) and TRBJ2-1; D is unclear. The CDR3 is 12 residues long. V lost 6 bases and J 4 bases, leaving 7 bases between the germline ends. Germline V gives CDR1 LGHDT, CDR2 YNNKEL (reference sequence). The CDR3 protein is CASRSEYNEQFF. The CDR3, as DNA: TGTGCCAGCAGGAGCGAGTACAATGAGCAGTTCTTC.

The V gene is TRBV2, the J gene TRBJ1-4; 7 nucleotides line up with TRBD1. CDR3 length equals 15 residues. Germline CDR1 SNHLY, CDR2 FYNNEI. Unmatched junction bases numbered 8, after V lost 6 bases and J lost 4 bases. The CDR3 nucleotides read TGTGCCAGCAGGGGGACAGTGAGCCGTAATGAAAAACTGTTTTTT. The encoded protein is CASRGTVSRNEKLFF. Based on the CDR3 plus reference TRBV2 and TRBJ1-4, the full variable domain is EPEVTQTPSHQVTQMGQEVILRCVPISNHLYFYWYRQILGQKVEFLVSFYNNEISEKSEIFDDQFSVERPDGSNFTLKIRSTKLEDSAMYFCASRGTVSRNEKLFFGSGTQLSVL.

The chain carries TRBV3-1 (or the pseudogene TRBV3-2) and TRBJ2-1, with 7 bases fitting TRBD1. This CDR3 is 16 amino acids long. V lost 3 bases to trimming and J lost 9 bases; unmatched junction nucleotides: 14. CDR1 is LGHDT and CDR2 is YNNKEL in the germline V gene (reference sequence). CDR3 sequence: CASSHHLVGDSSEQFF. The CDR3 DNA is TGTGCCAGCAGCCACCACCTCGTAGGGGACAGTTCTGAGCAGTTCTTC.

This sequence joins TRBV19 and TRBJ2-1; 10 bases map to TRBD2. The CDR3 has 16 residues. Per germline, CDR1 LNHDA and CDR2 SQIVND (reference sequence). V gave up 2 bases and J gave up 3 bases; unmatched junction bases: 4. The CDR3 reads CASSILASGSYNEQFF. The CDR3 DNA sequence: TGTGCCAGTAGTATATTGGCTAGCGGGAGCTACAATGAGCAGTTCTTC.

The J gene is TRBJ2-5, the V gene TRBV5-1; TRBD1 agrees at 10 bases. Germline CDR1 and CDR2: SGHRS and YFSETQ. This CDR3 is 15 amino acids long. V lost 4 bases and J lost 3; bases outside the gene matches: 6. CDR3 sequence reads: CASSVSGTGEETQYF. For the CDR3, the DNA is TGCGCCAGCAGCGTATCCGGGACAGGGGAAGAGACCCAGTACTTC.

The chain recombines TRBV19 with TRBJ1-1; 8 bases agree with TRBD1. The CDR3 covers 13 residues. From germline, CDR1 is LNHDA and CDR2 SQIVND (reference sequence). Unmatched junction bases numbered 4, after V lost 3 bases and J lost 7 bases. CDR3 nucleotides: TGTGCCAGTAGTATCGGACAGGGCTTTGAAGCTTTCTTT. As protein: CASSIGQGFEAFF.

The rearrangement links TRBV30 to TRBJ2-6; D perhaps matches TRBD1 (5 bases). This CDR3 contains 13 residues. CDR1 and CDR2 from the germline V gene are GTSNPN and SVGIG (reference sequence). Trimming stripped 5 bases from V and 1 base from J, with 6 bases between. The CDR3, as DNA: TGTGCCTGGTCAGGGTCTGGGGCCAACGTCCTGACTTTC. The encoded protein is CAWSGSGANVLTF.

CDR3 region: CASGEGQGDYEQYF. The CDR3, as DNA: TGCGCCAGCGGCGAAGGACAGGGGGACTACGAGCAGTACTTC. V usage is TRBV5-1 and J usage is TRBJ2-7; 10 bases map to TRBD1. CDR1 SGHRS and CDR2 YFSETQ come from the germline V gene. CDR3 length: 14 residues. Trimming at V came to 7 bases and at J to 3 bases, leaving 7 bases not matched to a gene.

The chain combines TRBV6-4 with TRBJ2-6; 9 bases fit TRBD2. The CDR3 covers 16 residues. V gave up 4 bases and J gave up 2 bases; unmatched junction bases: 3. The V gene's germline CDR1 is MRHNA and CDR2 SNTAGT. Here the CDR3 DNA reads TGTGCCAGCAGTGGGACTAGCGATGCTGGGGCCAACGTCCTGACTTTC. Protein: CASSGTSDAGANVLTF.

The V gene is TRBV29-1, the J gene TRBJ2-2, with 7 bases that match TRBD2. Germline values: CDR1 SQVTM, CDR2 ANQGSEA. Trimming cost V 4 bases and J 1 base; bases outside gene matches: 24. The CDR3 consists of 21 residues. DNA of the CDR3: TGCAGCGTTGGGGGGTTATCTAGACGGGAGGCCTACCAGGGGAACACCGGGGAGCTGTTTTTT. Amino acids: CSVGGLSRREAYQGNTGELFF.

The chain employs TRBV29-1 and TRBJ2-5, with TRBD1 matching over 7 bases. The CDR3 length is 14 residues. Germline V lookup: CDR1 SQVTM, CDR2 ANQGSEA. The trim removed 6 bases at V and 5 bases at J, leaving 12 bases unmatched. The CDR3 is CSVLDRALLETQYF. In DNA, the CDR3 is TGCAGCGTCCTTGACAGGGCCCTTCTGGAGACCCAGTACTTC.

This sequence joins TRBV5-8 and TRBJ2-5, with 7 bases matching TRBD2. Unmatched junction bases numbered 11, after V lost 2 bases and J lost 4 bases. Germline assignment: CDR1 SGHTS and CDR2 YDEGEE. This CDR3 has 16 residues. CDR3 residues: CASSFPRRERVETQYF. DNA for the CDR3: TGTGCCAGCAGCTTCCCGCGGCGGGAGAGGGTAGAGACCCAGTACTTC.